This TCR beta chain was obtained from a study of blood T cells in healthy people across ages. V lost 0 bases, J lost 4 bases, and 16 bases lay in between. The CDR3 has 16 residues. Germline V lookup: CDR1 SGHRS, CDR2 YFSETQ. The use of a sample-barcoded 5' primer and a J-beta primer mix characterized a second PCR of roughly 6 to 11 cycles. One entry per CDR3 protein results from TCRdb running MiXCR on the 5' RACE reads. Among over 500,000 distinct CDR3 sequences listed, roughly a quarter were seen once. These data also featured in a second study, about T cells of mothers and their children. From that second work: The study obtained over 8.5 million TCR beta CDR3 reads per mother and about 3 million per child.

The rearrangement uses TRBV5-1 and TRBJ2-5; D may be TRBD1 or TRBD2 (6 bases each). This TCR was recovered from a boy younger than 10 in good health. Sequencing was performed on blood. The CDR3 DNA reads as TGCGCCAGCAGCTTGGAGGACTTGGGGGGCCTAGAGACCCAGTACTTC. Protein: CASSLEDLGGLETQYF.